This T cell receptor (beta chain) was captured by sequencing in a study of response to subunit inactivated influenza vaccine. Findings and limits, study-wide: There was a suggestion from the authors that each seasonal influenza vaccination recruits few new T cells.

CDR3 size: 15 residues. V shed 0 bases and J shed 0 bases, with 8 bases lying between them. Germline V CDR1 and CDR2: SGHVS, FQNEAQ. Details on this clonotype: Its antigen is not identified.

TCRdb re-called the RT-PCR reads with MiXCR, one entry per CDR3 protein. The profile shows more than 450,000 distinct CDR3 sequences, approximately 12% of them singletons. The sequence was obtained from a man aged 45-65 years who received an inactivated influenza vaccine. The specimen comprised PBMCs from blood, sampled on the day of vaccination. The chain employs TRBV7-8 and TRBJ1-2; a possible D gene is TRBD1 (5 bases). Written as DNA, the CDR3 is TGTGCCAGCAGCTTAGCGGCACAGGCTAACTATGGCTACACCTTC. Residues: CASSLAAQANYGYTF.